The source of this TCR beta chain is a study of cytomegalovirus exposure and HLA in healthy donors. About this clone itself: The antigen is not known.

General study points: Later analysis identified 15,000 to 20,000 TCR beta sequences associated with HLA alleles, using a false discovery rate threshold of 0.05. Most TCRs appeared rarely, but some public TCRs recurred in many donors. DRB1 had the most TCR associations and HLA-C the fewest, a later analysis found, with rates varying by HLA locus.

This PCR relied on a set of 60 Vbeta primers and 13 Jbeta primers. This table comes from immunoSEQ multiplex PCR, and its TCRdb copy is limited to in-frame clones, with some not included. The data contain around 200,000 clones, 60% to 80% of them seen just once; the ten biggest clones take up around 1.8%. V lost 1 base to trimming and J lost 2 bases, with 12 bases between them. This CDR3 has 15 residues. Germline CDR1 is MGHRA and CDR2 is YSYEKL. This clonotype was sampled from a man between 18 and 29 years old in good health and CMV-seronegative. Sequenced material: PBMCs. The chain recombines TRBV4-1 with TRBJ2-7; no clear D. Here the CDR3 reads CASSQGFKNTYEQYF. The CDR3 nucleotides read TGCGCCAGCAGCCAAGGTTTCAAAAACACCTACGAGCAGTACTTC.